This record concerns one T cell receptor (beta chain) sequence. This entry is derived from a study of blood T cells in healthy people across ages. Background on the study: Using template switching, researchers captured about one barcoded beta molecule for each two T cells.

Through a sample-barcoded 5' primer and a J-beta primer mix, a second PCR was run for roughly 7 to 11 cycles. TCRdb independently ran MiXCR on the 5' RACE reads; one entry per CDR3 protein. Of 1.5 million to 2 million distinct CDR3 sequences detected, 28% appear once; the ten largest clones hold 6.5% to 8.5%. Per germline, CDR1 SGHVS and CDR2 FNYEAQ. CDR3 size: 15 residues. Between the trimmed V and J ends, which lost 1 base and 9 bases, there was a span of 16 bases. The chain is built from TRBV7-6 and TRBJ1-5; no clear D. This receptor was taken from a woman aged 25-40 years in good health. The specimen sequenced was blood. CDR3 in amino acids: CASSLGLGGRTPQHF. Here the CDR3 DNA reads TGTGCCAGCAGCTTAGGGTTGGGCGGACGAACGCCCCAGCATTTT.